One and the same sample provided the 20 T cell receptor beta chains below, sequenced in a study of Graves' ophthalmopathy and Graves' hyperthyroidism. CDR3 regions of TCR beta were amplified from RNA transcripts. RT-PCR with HTBI primers came first, then second-round multiplex PCR. Using its own MiXCR run on the multiplex PCR reads, TCRdb lists one record per CDR3 protein. The repertoire holds about 210,000 distinct CDR3 sequences, with under 30% as singletons. Input material: peripheral blood. Receptors originate from a middle-aged man with Graves' ophthalmopathy.

This clonotype was counted ten times or more. The chain recombines TRBV6-5 with TRBJ2-7, with D possibly matching TRBD1 (6 bases). This CDR3 has 14 amino acids. The V and J ends lost 8 bases and 2 bases respectively, with 16 bases between them. Germline V lookup: CDR1 MNHEY, CDR2 SVGAGI. CDR3 in amino acids: CASGTGHIPYEQYF. The CDR3 DNA follows: TGTGCCAGCGGGACGGGACACATTCCCTACGAGCAGTACTTC.

The table lists this clonotype with many counts. The chain combines TRBV12-3 or TRBV12-4 with TRBJ1-6; D gene unclear. This CDR3 is 14 amino acids long. V shed 6 bases and J shed 7 bases, with 13 bases lying between them. CDR3 sequence reads: CASSPRTINSPLHF. The CDR3 DNA sequence: TGTGCCAGCAGCCCCCGAACCATCAATTCACCCCTCCACTTT.

In this sample, this clonotype turned up many times. The genes are TRBV6-5 and TRBJ2-5, with 12 bases that match TRBD2. The CDR3 has 15 residues. Trimming cost V 2 bases and J 5 bases; bases outside gene matches: 3. Germline loops: CDR1 MNHEY, CDR2 SVGAGI. This chain's CDR3 is CASSYGLAGSETQYF. CDR3 DNA: TGTGCCAGCAGTTACGGACTAGCGGGAAGTGAGACCCAGTACTTC.

The genes are TRBV28 and TRBJ2-7; D gene uncertain. The germline CDR1 and CDR2 sequences are MDHEN and SYDVKM. V shed 6 bases and J shed 3 bases, with 18 bases lying between them. The CDR3 is made up of 15 amino acids. The CDR3 DNA is TGTGCCAGCAGATCAGACATTCGACACGTCTACGAGCAGTACTTC. Protein sequence: CASRSDIRHVYEQYF.

This chain connects TRBV28 to TRBJ1-5; unclear D gene. The germline V gene encodes CDR1 MDHEN and CDR2 SYDVKM. V lost 3 bases to trimming and J lost 0 bases, with 9 bases between them. The CDR3 totals 15 residues. CDR3 amino acids: CASSFYSHSNQPQHF. In nucleotides, the CDR3 is TGTGCCAGCAGTTTCTACAGTCATAGCAATCAGCCCCAGCATTTT.

This clonotype has at least ten counts. This rearrangement joins TRBV12-3 or TRBV12-4 to TRBJ1-2, with 9 nucleotides matching TRBD1. Losses at the gene ends were 3 bases for V and 7 bases for J; bases not matched to a gene: 9. This CDR3 contains 15 residues. CDR3 coding DNA: TGTGCCAGCAGTTTCGGGACAGGGAGGCAAGGTGGCTACACCTTC. Its protein is CASSFGTGRQGGYTF.

This sequence joins TRBV6-1 and TRBJ1-5; D might be TRBD1 (6 bases). Germline V CDR1 and CDR2: MNHNS, SASEGT. The CDR3 extends over 14 amino acids. V was clipped by 6 bases and J by 3 bases, with 12 bases between them. The CDR3 here is CASRPGDTNQPQHF. The DNA for the CDR3 is TGTGCCAGCAGGCCCGGGGACACCAATCAGCCCCAGCATTTT.

Many counts were recorded for this clonotype. The rearrangement uses TRBV28 and TRBJ2-7, with 7 bases lining up with TRBD1. V lost 4 bases and J lost 2; bases outside the gene matches: 5. Germline V gene lookup returns CDR1 MDHEN and CDR2 SYDVKM. CDR3 length: 14 residues. CDR3 amino acids: CASSSRDSPYEQYF. The CDR3 region has the DNA TGTGCCAGCAGTTCCCGGGACAGTCCCTACGAGCAGTACTTC.

The sample holds many counts of this clonotype. V usage is TRBV6-5 and J usage is TRBJ2-5; 10 bases are shared with TRBD2. Germline assignment: CDR1 MNHEY and CDR2 SVGAGI. Unmatched junction bases numbered 8, after V lost 6 bases and J lost 10 bases. The length of the CDR3 is 13 residues. The CDR3 sequence is CASSGLAERYQYF. The CDR3 DNA reads TGTGCCAGCAGCGGACTAGCGGAAAGATACCAGTACTTC.

The sample holds many counts of this clonotype. The chain combines TRBV6-2 or TRBV6-3 with TRBJ2-2; D not certain. This CDR3 is built from 15 residues. The V and J ends lost 5 bases and 3 bases respectively, with 13 bases between them. Germline CDR1 reads MNHEY; CDR2 reads SVGEGT. As DNA, the CDR3 is TGTGCCAGCAGTCCCCCCCCCGCCTACACCGGGGAGCTGTTTTTT. It encodes CASSPPPAYTGELFF.

This clonotype appeared many times. The CDR3 coding sequence is TGCGCCAGCAGCCCGACAGGACTTAGCAATCAGCCCCAGCATTTT. Its translation: CASSPTGLSNQPQHF. The V call is TRBV5-1, the J call TRBJ1-5; perhaps TRBD1 as D (6 bases). V lost 4 bases, J lost 0 bases, and 11 bases lay in between. The CDR3 consists of 15 residues. Germline CDR1 is SGHRS and CDR2 is YFSETQ.

This clonotype was seen repeatedly, ten times or more. The chain links TRBV6-2 or TRBV6-3 to TRBJ2-5; 11 nucleotides agree with TRBD2. The length of the CDR3 is 15 residues. Losses at the gene ends were 7 bases for V and 2 bases for J; bases not matched to a gene: 6. Germline CDR1 and CDR2: MNHEY and SVGEGT. Written as DNA, the CDR3 is TGTGCCAGCACTCAGACTAGCGGGAAACAAGAGACCCAGTACTTC. Its protein is CASTQTSGKQETQYF.

The chain carries TRBV4-2 and TRBJ1-3, with a possible D match to TRBD1 (5 bases). Trimming shortened V by 4 bases and J by 2 bases, and 27 bases separated the two germline ends. Germline V gene data show CDR1 as LGHNA and CDR2 as YNFKEQ. The CDR3 extends over 20 amino acids. CDR3 coding DNA: TGTGCCAGCAGCCGACGGAGGGGAATCAGGGCATTCGATCCTGGAAACACCATATATTTT. Its translation: CASSRRRGIRAFDPGNTIYF.

This clonotype was recorded many times. The chain carries TRBV11-2 and TRBJ1-2; D is uncertain. The CDR3 spans 14 residues. V lost 2 bases, J lost 2 bases, and 9 bases lay in between. CDR1 SGHAT and CDR2 FQNNGV come from the germline V gene. CDR3 DNA: TGTGCCAGCAGCTTAACGGACGGGAACTATGGCTACACCTTC. Translation gives CASSLTDGNYGYTF.

This clonotype was recorded many times. The genes are TRBV24-1 and TRBJ2-7; TRBD1 agrees at 9 bases. The CDR3 extends over 17 amino acids. The V gene's germline CDR1 is KGHDR and CDR2 SFDVKD. The V and J ends lost 3 bases and 1 base, in that order; junction bases with no gene match: 9. The CDR3 DNA reads as TGTGCCACCAGTGATCCTGACCGGGACAGGGTATCCTACGAGCAGTACTTC. Protein: CATSDPDRDRVSYEQYF.

The V and J genes are TRBV7-2 and TRBJ2-5; the match to TRBD1 covers 7 bases. CDR1 is SGHTA and CDR2 is FQGNSA in the germline V gene. The length of the CDR3 is 15 residues. V lost 1 base, J lost 4 bases, and 6 bases stayed unmatched. CDR3 in DNA: TGTGCCAGCAGCTTAGGACAGGGTCCCGTAGAGACCCAGTACTTC. It codes for CASSLGQGPVETQYF.

V and J are TRBV18 and TRBJ1-3; D unresolved. This CDR3 is 13 amino acids long. The V gene's germline CDR1 is KGHSH and CDR2 LQKENI. V was cut by 6 bases and J by 5 bases, with 11 bases left in between. The CDR3 region has the DNA TGTGCCAGCTCCCCCGCGGCCCGAAACACCATATATTTT. It is translated as CASSPAARNTIYF.

In nucleotides, the CDR3 is TGTGCCAGCAGTGCACCCGGGGCCCGGCGGGCTTTCTTT. Translated: CASSAPGARRAFF. This sequence joins TRBV28 and TRBJ1-1; D is perhaps TRBD1 (5 bases). V lost 5 bases and J lost 11, with 18 bases in between. The CDR3 runs to 13 residues. CDR1 MDHEN and CDR2 SYDVKM come from the germline V gene.

This clonotype came up many times. A read error may explain this, as a much larger clone is one base away. The chain uses TRBV6-1 and TRBJ2-7; D might be TRBD1 (5 bases). The CDR3 runs 11 residues. Germline V CDR1 and CDR2: MNHNS, SASEGT. The CDR3 loop reads CASGERGLQYF. The CDR3, as DNA: TGTGCCAGCGGTGAAAGGGGTTTGCAGTACTTC.

This clonotype was observed many times. The chain has TRBV4-3 and TRBJ2-7; D ambiguous. From germline, CDR1 is LGHNA and CDR2 YSLEER. The CDR3 has 16 amino acids. Trimming left V 1 base short and J 3 bases short, with 16 bases between. CDR3 coding DNA: TGCGCCAGCAGCCAAGCGGTCAGGAAGTTAGGCTACGAGCAGTACTTC. This translates into CASSQAVRKLGYEQYF.